The 8 T cell receptor beta chains below were found in one sample sequenced in a study of cytomegalovirus exposure and HLA in healthy donors. Primers: 60 Vbeta forward and 13 Jbeta reverse. TCRdb's table, derived via immunoSEQ multiplex PCR, lists solely in-frame clones and lacks some. Here the sample spans 150,000 to 200,000 clones, more than 75% being singletons. The sequencing sample was made of PBMCs. The receptors were gathered from a woman between 35 and 50 years old in good health and CMV-seronegative.

This clone occurred once. The V call is TRBV19, the J call TRBJ1-1, with D tentatively TRBD1 (6 bases). Trimming stripped 3 bases from V and 3 bases from J, with 11 bases between. Germline V CDR1 and CDR2: LNHDA, SQIVND (reference sequence). This CDR3 comprises 14 residues. CDR3 loop: CASSMGGPYTEAFF. The CDR3 region has the DNA TGTGCCAGTAGTATGGGGGGGCCTTACACTGAAGCTTTCTTT.

The chain joins TRBV29-1 to TRBJ1-5, with 8 bases identical to TRBD1. The CDR3 spans 14 residues. Germline lookup yields CDR1 SQVTM and CDR2 ANQGSEA. V lost 6 bases to trimming and J lost 4 bases; unmatched junction nucleotides: 8. The CDR3 reads CSVSQGVPNQPQHF. CDR3 bases: TGCAGCGTCTCACAGGGGGTGCCAAATCAGCCCCAGCATTTT.

This clone occurred a few times. This chain uses TRBV21-1 with TRBJ1-6; no check of the table's D call, TRBD1, against the DNA was made. TRBV21-1 is a pseudogene segment. The CDR3 length is 18 residues. CDR3 DNA: TGTGCCAGCAGCAGACGGACAGGGGGCTACAGCTATAATTCACCCCTCCACTTT. This sequence encodes CASSRRTGGYSYNSPLHF.

J is TRBJ2-3 and V is TRBV7-8, with TRBD1 as a possible D gene (5 bases). The CDR3 has 14 amino acids. Trimming left V 1 base short and J 4 bases short, with 9 bases between. Germline V gives CDR1 SGHVS, CDR2 FQNEAQ. DNA of the CDR3: TGTGCCAGCAGCTTAGACAGGTTTCCAGATACGCAGTATTTT. Translating it yields CASSLDRFPDTQYF.

The J gene is TRBJ1-3, the V gene TRBV28; 8 bases are a match to TRBD1. V lost 6 bases to trimming and J lost 0 bases; unmatched junction nucleotides: 4. Germline-derived CDR1 and CDR2 are MDHEN and SYDVKM. The CDR3 extends over 15 amino acids. The CDR3 region is CASRGGQGSGNTIYF. The DNA for the CDR3 is TGTGCCAGCAGGGGTGGACAGGGCTCTGGAAACACCATATATTTT.

This clone has a handful of counts. V usage is TRBV29-1 and J usage is TRBJ2-1, with D perhaps TRBD2 (5 bases). V lost 4 bases and J 0 bases, leaving 16 bases between the germline ends. The CDR3 has 16 amino acids. CDR1 and CDR2 (germline): SQVTM, ANQGSEA. The CDR3 nucleotides are TGCAGCGTTGTGGGGTGGACTTTGAGCTCCTACAATGAGCAGTTCTTC. Protein product: CSVVGWTLSSYNEQFF.

DNA of the CDR3: TGTGCCAGTAGTTCCATTCCACAGGGCCAGAACTATGGCTACACCTTC. This sequence encodes CASSSIPQGQNYGYTF. This chain links TRBV19 with TRBJ1-2; possible D gene TRBD1, 6 bases. This CDR3 is built from 16 residues. Per the germline V gene, CDR1 is LNHDA and CDR2 is SQIVND (reference sequence). V was cut by 5 bases and J by 2 bases, with 18 bases left in between.

As for this clone: The sample holds other DNA sequences that translate to the same CDR3. This sequence joins TRBV28 and TRBJ1-6; 9 nucleotides line up with TRBD1. This CDR3 is built from 16 residues. J gave up 7 bases and V 4 bases, and 8 bases lay outside the gene matches. Germline V gene lookup returns CDR1 MDHEN and CDR2 SYDVKM. The CDR3 region is CASSSPSGTGNSPLHF. The CDR3 DNA reads TGTGCCAGCAGTTCCCCCTCCGGGACAGGGAATTCACCCCTCCACTTT.